The 27 T cell receptor beta chains below were found in one sample sequenced in a study of brain T cells in children with intractable seizures. This table comes from immunoSEQ multiplex PCR, and its TCRdb copy is limited to in-frame clones, with some not included. In the table there are about 22,000 clones, 90% to 95% of which are singletons. The sample in question was peripheral blood, obtained at surgery. The receptor source for this set is a boy younger than 18 with focal cortical dysplasia and intractable seizures.

The chain uses TRBV13 and TRBJ1-6; D remains ambiguous. The V and J ends lost 3 bases and 9 bases respectively, with 6 bases between them. Germline loops: CDR1 PRHDT, CDR2 FYEKMQ (reference sequence). The CDR3 is made up of 12 amino acids. CDR3 region: CASSFGSSPLHF. CDR3 nucleotide sequence: TGTGCCAGCAGCTTCGGGAGTTCACCCCTCCACTTT.

The table lists this clone with a count of one. Other DNA variants within this sample encode the same CDR3. The chain joins TRBV6-5 to TRBJ1-5; D call uncertain. Trimming took off 0 bases at V and 5 bases at J, with 5 bases between the two ends. Per the germline V gene, CDR1 is MNHEY and CDR2 is SVGAGI. The CDR3 covers 13 residues. CDR3 DNA: TGTGCCAGCAGTTACTCCGGATATCAGCCCCAGCATTTT. It yields the protein CASSYSGYQPQHF.

This sequence joins TRBV19 and TRBJ2-3; D gene ambiguous. Germline CDR1 and CDR2: LNHDA and SQIVND (reference sequence). CDR3 size: 14 residues. Trimming removed 5 bases at V and 2 bases at J, with 11 bases between. CDR3 in amino acids: CASSSSTATDTQYF. The DNA of the CDR3 is TGTGCCAGTAGTTCCTCAACCGCCACAGATACGCAGTATTTT.

The rearrangement joins TRBV10-2 to TRBJ2-3; perhaps TRBD2 as D (6 bases). The CDR3 runs to 16 residues. Per germline, CDR1 WSHSY and CDR2 SAAADI. Trimming removed 3 bases at V and 0 bases at J, with 13 bases between. In DNA, the CDR3 is TGCGCCAGCAGTGATTCGAGGGAGGCTAGCACAGATACGCAGTATTTT. Translating gives CASSDSREASTDTQYF.

Here the CDR3 DNA reads TGCGCCAGCAGCTTAGGATTGGGCAATGAGCAGTTCTTC. Residues: CASSLGLGNEQFF. This chain connects TRBV5-1 to TRBJ2-1; D is undetermined. With 2 bases removed from V and 6 bases from J, the gap between germline ends came to 9 bases. The CDR3 covers 13 residues. Germline V gives CDR1 SGHRS, CDR2 YFSETQ. Based on the CDR3 plus reference TRBV5-1 and TRBJ2-1, the full variable domain is KAGVTQTPRYLIKTRGQQVTLSCSPISGHRSVSWYQQTPGQGLQFLFEYFSETQRNKGNFPGRFSGRQFSNSRSEMNVSTLELGDSALYLCASSLGLGNEQFFGPGTRLTVL.

This chain uses TRBV27 with TRBJ1-6; D gene ambiguous. CDR3 length equals 13 residues. From germline, CDR1 is MNHEY and CDR2 SMNVEV (reference sequence). V lost 6 bases to trimming and J lost 10 bases, with 13 bases between them. CDR3 amino acids: CASRIINGSPLHF. The CDR3 nucleotides read TGTGCCAGCAGAATAATTAATGGGTCACCCCTCCACTTT.

This chain connects TRBV6-5 to TRBJ1-2; 9 bases agree with TRBD1. The CDR3 contains 14 residues. The V gene end was trimmed by 7 bases and the J gene end by 4 bases; junction bases not matched to a gene: 7. Germline V CDR1 and CDR2: MNHEY, SVGAGI. For the CDR3, the DNA is TGTGCCAGCACCCGGACAGGGGAGGCCTATGGCTACACCTTC. Translating gives CASTRTGEAYGYTF.

In this sample, this clone turned up once. The chain links TRBV3-1 (or the pseudogene TRBV3-2) to TRBJ1-6; 8 nucleotides agree with TRBD1. The germline CDR1 and CDR2 sequences are LGHDT and YNNKEL (reference sequence). The trim removed 2 bases at V and 10 bases at J, leaving 7 bases unmatched. The CDR3 loop spans 15 amino acids. CDR3 sequence: CASSQSDRGESPLHF. Written as DNA, the CDR3 is TGTGCCAGCAGCCAAAGTGACAGGGGAGAGTCACCCCTCCACTTT.

The chain uses TRBV6-5 and TRBJ2-1; D perhaps matches TRBD2 (7 bases). In germline, CDR1 is MNHEY, CDR2 SVGAGI. Trimming removed 2 bases from V and 0 bases from J, with 8 bases in between. The CDR3 length is 15 residues. CDR3 sequence (DNA): TGTGCCAGCAGTTACGCGGGGGCCTCCTACAATGAGCAGTTCTTC. Encoded protein: CASSYAGASYNEQFF.

V and J are TRBV19 and TRBJ2-3; D gene unclear. In germline, CDR1 is LNHDA, CDR2 SQIVND (reference sequence). V lost 3 bases and J 4 bases, leaving 11 bases between the germline ends. The CDR3 runs 14 residues. Here the CDR3 DNA reads TGTGCCAGTAGTATCGGTCCCTCGGCAGATACGCAGTATTTT. Translation: CASSIGPSADTQYF.

The genes are TRBV5-6 and TRBJ2-2, with unresolved D. Germline V CDR1 and CDR2: SGHDT, YYEEEE. The length of the CDR3 is 13 residues. Between the trimmed V and J ends, which lost 5 bases and 1 base, there was a span of 6 bases. The CDR3 loop is CASSPGNTGELFF. For the CDR3, the DNA is TGTGCCAGCAGTCCCGGGAACACCGGGGAGCTGTTTTTT. Based on the CDR3 plus reference TRBV5-6 and TRBJ2-2, the full variable domain is DAGVTQSPTHLIKTRGQQVTLRCSPKSGHDTVSWYQQALGQGPQFIFQYYEEEERQRGNFPDRFSGHQFPNYSSELNVNALLLGDSALYLCASSPGNTGELFFGEGSRLTVL.

This chain connects TRBV7-2 to TRBJ2-5; maybe TRBD2 (6 bases). The CDR3 is 14 amino acids. From germline, CDR1 is SGHTA and CDR2 FQGNSA. The germline V and J ends were trimmed by 1 base and 7 bases, with 13 bases remaining between them. CDR3 sequence (DNA): TGTGCCAGCAGCTTAGGTGGGAGGAAGGGGACCCAGTACTTC. This codes for CASSLGGRKGTQYF.

This clone was picked up one time. The CDR3 here is CASSHDIQTEAFF. In DNA, the CDR3 is TGTGCCAGCAGCCACGACATTCAAACTGAAGCTTTCTTT. This chain joins TRBV3-1 (or the pseudogene TRBV3-2) and TRBJ1-1; D uncertain. From germline, CDR1 is LGHDT and CDR2 YNNKEL (reference sequence). Trimming cost V 3 bases and J 5 bases, with 10 bases left between them. This CDR3 has 13 residues.

The J gene is TRBJ2-5, the V gene TRBV5-1, with D uncertain. V shed 4 bases and J shed 6 bases, with 19 bases lying between them. CDR3 length: 15 residues. Germline CDR1 SGHRS, CDR2 YFSETQ. The CDR3 DNA reads TGCGCCAGCAGCCCGATCGACGGAGATGTAAAGACCCAGTACTTC. This encodes CASSPIDGDVKTQYF. Complete variable domain (other parts from reference TRBV5-1 and TRBJ2-5): KAGVTQTPRYLIKTRGQQVTLSCSPISGHRSVSWYQQTPGQGLQFLFEYFSETQRNKGNFPGRFSGRQFSNSRSEMNVSTLELGDSALYLCASSPIDGDVKTQYFGPGTRLLVL.

The rearrangement uses TRBV15 and TRBJ1-2, with 7 positions matching TRBD1. V gave up 0 bases and J gave up 13 bases; unmatched junction bases: 2. CDR1 is LNHNV and CDR2 is YYDKDF in the germline V gene (reference sequence). This CDR3 is 11 amino acids long. The chain's CDR3 is CATSREGQITF. The CDR3 DNA follows: TGTGCCACCAGCAGAGAGGGACAGATCACCTTC.

J is TRBJ2-1 and V is TRBV5-5; D is undetermined. The germline CDR1 and CDR2 sequences are SGHKS and YYEKEE (reference sequence). The V end was cut by 2 bases, the J end by 8 bases, with 17 bases between. CDR3 length: 15 amino acids. Written as DNA, the CDR3 is TGTGCCAGCAGCTTCGAGCGTCGAAGTTTCGATGAGCAGTTCTTC. It specifies CASSFERRSFDEQFF.

J is TRBJ2-1 and V is TRBV7-2; D is uncertain. Germline assignment: CDR1 SGHTA and CDR2 FQGNSA. This CDR3 is built from 15 residues. The V gene lost 5 bases and the J gene lost 4 bases, with 15 bases spanning the gap. CDR3 bases: TGTGCCAGCAGCCGGTCGAGCGAAAATTACAATGAGCAGTTCTTC. Translating it yields CASSRSSENYNEQFF.

The CDR3 DNA reads as TGTGCCAGCAGCTTCACCGCGGGGGTGACGAACACCGGGGAGCTGTTTTTT. It translates to CASSFTAGVTNTGELFF. V usage is TRBV7-8 and J usage is TRBJ2-2; 7 bases align to TRBD2. The ends lost 3 bases at V and 0 bases at J; junction bases unmatched: 7. Looked up from germline, CDR1 is SGHVS and CDR2 is FQNEAQ. This CDR3 spans 17 amino acids.

The chain is built from TRBV3-1 (or the pseudogene TRBV3-2) and TRBJ1-1; 7 bases fit TRBD1. The CDR3 length is 13 residues. V shed 6 bases, J shed 1 base, and the junction held 2 bases outside the gene matches. Germline CDR1 LGHDT, CDR2 YNNKEL (reference sequence). DNA of the CDR3: TGTGCCAGCAGGACAGGGCCGAACACTGAAGCTTTCTTT. As protein: CASRTGPNTEAFF.

V and J are TRBV9 and TRBJ1-1; weak D call: TRBD1 (5 bases). The CDR3 runs to 15 residues. V was cut by 0 bases and J by 4 bases, with 13 bases left in between. In germline, CDR1 is SGDLS, CDR2 YYNGEE. CDR3 sequence reads: CASSVDWGPGTEAFF. For the CDR3, the DNA is TGTGCCAGCAGCGTAGATTGGGGACCGGGCACTGAAGCTTTCTTT. Drawing the rest from reference TRBV9 and TRBJ1-1, the complete variable domain is DSGVTQTPKHLITATGQRVTLRCSPRSGDLSVYWYQQSLDQGLQFLIQYYNGEERAKGNILERFSAQQFPDLHSELNLSSLELGDSALYFCASSVDWGPGTEAFFGQGTRLTVV.

The chain uses TRBV7-9 and TRBJ1-4; TRBD1 aligns across 7 bases. This CDR3 comprises 16 residues. V shed 1 base and J 5 bases; nucleotides not matched to a gene: 7. CDR1 SEHNR and CDR2 FQNEAQ come from the germline V gene (reference sequence). The DNA of the CDR3 is TGTGCCAGCAGCTTAGTTTGGGCAGGGGGAAATGAAAAACTGTTTTTT. Its protein product is CASSLVWAGGNEKLFF.

This chain uses TRBV6-6 with TRBJ1-4, with a possible D match to TRBD1 (5 bases). V gave up 6 bases and J gave up 2 bases, with 10 bases separating them. Germline V lookup: CDR1 MNHNY, CDR2 SVGAGI (reference sequence). There are 14 residues in the CDR3. The CDR3 DNA is TGTGCCAGCAGACCTAGACAGACTAATGAAAAACTGTTTTTT. Protein sequence: CASRPRQTNEKLFF.

The chain employs TRBV5-5 and TRBJ2-7, with 7 bases matching TRBD2. Germline values: CDR1 SGHKS, CDR2 YYEKEE (reference sequence). This CDR3 comprises 17 residues. After removal of 4 bases from V and 5 bases from J, the junction contained 18 bases not matched to a gene. CDR3 in DNA: TGTGCCAGCAGCCCGGGCCTGGAGCGGGGCAGGCGGGACGAGCAGTACGTC. Its translation is CASSPGLERGRRDEQYV.

Only one count was recorded for this clone. The genes are TRBV2 and TRBJ2-1; D is undetermined. The V gene lost 3 bases and the J gene lost 8 bases, with 11 bases spanning the gap. Germline V CDR1 and CDR2: SNHLY, FYNNEI. The CDR3 is made up of 13 amino acids. CDR3 coding DNA: TGTGCCAGCAGTGATTACGGTGGGGATGAGCAGTTCTTC. This codes for CASSDYGGDEQFF.

This chain uses TRBV5-6 with TRBJ2-1, with 8 bases matching TRBD2. Trimming cost V 5 bases and J 0 bases; bases outside gene matches: 7. Per the germline V gene, CDR1 is SGHDT and CDR2 is YYEEEE. CDR3 size: 16 residues. CDR3 sequence: CASSAGSGSSYNEQFF. CDR3 bases: TGTGCCAGCAGTGCAGGGAGCGGGAGCTCCTACAATGAGCAGTTCTTC.

The genes are TRBV3-1 (or the pseudogene TRBV3-2) and TRBJ1-6; D may be TRBD1 (5 bases). CDR3 length: 17 amino acids. Trimming left V 1 base short and J 6 bases short, with 16 bases between. Germline V lookup: CDR1 LGHDT, CDR2 YNNKEL (reference sequence). The CDR3 nucleotides are TGTGCCAGCAGCCAAGGACCCAGGGCCCGGGGTAATTCACCCCTCCACTTT. It encodes CASSQGPRARGNSPLHF.

The V call is TRBV5-5, the J call TRBJ1-2, with 10 positions matching TRBD1. Trimming at V came to 4 bases and at J to 8 bases, leaving 14 bases not matched to a gene. CDR1 is SGHKS and CDR2 is YYEKEE in the germline V gene (reference sequence). The length of the CDR3 is 16 residues. The CDR3 loop is CASSGARTGGSGGYTF. Here the CDR3 DNA reads TGTGCCAGCAGCGGGGCGAGGACAGGGGGTAGCGGGGGCTACACCTTC.